This record concerns one TCR beta chain sequence. As yet, its antigen is unknown. Sequencing used immunoSEQ multiplex PCR; TCRdb keeps in-frame clones, though not all of them. The sample yields about 4,600 clones, around two thirds seen once. These data are taken from a study of the immune and genomic landscape of osteosarcoma. Whole-study context: Diagnosis ages spanned about 5-90 years, median about 28. Overall study results and limits: Clonality was higher in immune-hot C3 than cold C1, yet still low.

The CDR3 is 14 amino acids. V trimming: 0 bases; J trimming: 2 bases; junction bases outside the gene matches: 4. In germline, CDR1 is GTSNPN, CDR2 SVGIG (reference sequence). Primary, local recurrence and metastasis osteosarcoma tumors were taken after treatment from poor-prognosis patients. This sequence originates from a human donor with osteosarcoma. The specimen sequenced was osteosarcoma tumor tissue from the femur. The chain uses TRBV30 and TRBJ2-7; 7 bases align to TRBD1. The CDR3 nucleotides are TGTGCCTGGAGTGTCGGGCAGGGGGCCTACGAGCAGTACTTC. Amino acids: CAWSVGQGAYEQYF.